This T cell receptor (beta chain) was recorded in a study of T cells in Graves' hyperthyroidism and ophthalmopathy. Study findings and constraints: Using 13 V-J features, a model discriminated ophthalmopathy from stable hyperthyroidism.

V lost 4 bases, J lost 6 bases, and 9 bases stayed unmatched. The length of the CDR3 is 16 residues. Germline assignment: CDR1 MNHEY and CDR2 SMNVEV (reference sequence). Ophthalmopathy cases scored 3 or more on the Clinical Activity Score and 4 or more on NOSPECS grade, with duration below 3 months. Every diagnosis used clinical symptoms, serum thyroxine and TRAb, thyroid ultrasound and orbital computed tomography. Template material for amplifying TCR beta CDR3 regions consisted of RNA transcripts. Using the HTBI primer set, a first-round RT-PCR was run on the TCR CDR3. TCRdb recomputed calls from the multiplex PCR reads with MiXCR, one row per CDR3 protein. This table holds around 300,000 distinct CDR3 sequences, about 20% found once. This clonotype was counted ten times or more. Its matching antigen is unknown.

This sequence was found in a young man with Graves' ophthalmopathy. This chain uses TRBV27 with TRBJ2-1; TRBD2 matches 10 bases. Sample: blood. The CDR3 reads CASSSPSGSRVNEQFF. The DNA of the CDR3 is TGTGCCAGCAGTTCCCCTAGCGGGAGCAGGGTCAATGAGCAGTTCTTC.